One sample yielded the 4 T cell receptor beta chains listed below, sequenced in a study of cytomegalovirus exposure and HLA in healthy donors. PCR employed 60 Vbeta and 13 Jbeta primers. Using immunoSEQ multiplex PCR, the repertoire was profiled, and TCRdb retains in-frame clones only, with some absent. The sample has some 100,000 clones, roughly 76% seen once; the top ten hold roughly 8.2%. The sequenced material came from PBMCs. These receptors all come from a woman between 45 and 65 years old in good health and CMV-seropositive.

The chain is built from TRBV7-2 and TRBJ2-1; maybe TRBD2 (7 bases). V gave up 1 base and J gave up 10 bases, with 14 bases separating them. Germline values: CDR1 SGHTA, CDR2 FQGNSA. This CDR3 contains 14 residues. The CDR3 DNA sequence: TGTGCCAGCAGCTTAGAGGGGGGGAACGGAGAGCAGTTCTTC. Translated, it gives CASSLEGGNGEQFF. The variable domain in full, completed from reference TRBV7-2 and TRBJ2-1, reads GAGVSQSPSNKVTEKGKDVELRCDPISGHTALYWYRQSLGQGLEFLIYFQGNSAPDKSGLPSDRFSAERTGGSVSTLTIQRTQQEDSAVYLCASSLEGGNGEQFFGPGTRLTVL.

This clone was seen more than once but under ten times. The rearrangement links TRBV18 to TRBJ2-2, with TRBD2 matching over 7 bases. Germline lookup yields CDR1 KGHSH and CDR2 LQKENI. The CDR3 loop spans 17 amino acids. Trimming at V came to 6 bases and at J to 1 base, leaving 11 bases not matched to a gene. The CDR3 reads CASSLLAGTKNTGELFF. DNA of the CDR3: TGTGCCAGCTCTCTATTGGCCGGGACTAAGAACACCGGGGAGCTGTTTTTT.

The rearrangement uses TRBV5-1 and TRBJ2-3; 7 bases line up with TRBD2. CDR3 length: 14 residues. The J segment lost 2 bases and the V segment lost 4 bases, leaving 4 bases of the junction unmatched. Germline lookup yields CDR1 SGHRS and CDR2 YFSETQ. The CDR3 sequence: CASSQLADTDTQYF. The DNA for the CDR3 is TGCGCCAGCAGCCAGCTAGCGGACACAGATACGCAGTATTTT.

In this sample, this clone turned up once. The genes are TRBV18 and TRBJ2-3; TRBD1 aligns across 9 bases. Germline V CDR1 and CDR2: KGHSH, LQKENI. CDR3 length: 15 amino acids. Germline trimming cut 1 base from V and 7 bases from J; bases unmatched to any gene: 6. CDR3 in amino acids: CASSPQGQGQNTQYF. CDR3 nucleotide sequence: TGTGCCAGCTCACCACAGGGACAGGGTCAAAATACGCAGTATTTT.